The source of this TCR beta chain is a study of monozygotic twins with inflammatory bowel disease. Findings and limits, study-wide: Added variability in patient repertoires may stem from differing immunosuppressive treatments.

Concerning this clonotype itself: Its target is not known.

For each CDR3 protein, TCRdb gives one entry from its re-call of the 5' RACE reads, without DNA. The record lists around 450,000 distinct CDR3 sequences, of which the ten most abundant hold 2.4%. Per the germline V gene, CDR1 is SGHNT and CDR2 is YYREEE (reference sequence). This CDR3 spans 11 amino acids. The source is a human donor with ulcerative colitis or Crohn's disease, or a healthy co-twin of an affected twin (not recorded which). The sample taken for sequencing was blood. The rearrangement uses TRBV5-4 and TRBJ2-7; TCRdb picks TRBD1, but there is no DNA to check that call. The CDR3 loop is CASSLERAVTF.